These 23 T cell receptor beta chains came from one sample sequenced in a study of T-cell memory formation after mild COVID-19. TCRdb redid the calling of the 5' RACE reads with MiXCR, one entry per CDR3 protein. The top ten clones hold over 20% of a sample with about 340,000 distinct CDR3 sequences, less than 25% of them seen once. The source material was PBMCs or a T cell subset sorted from them (not recorded which). The origin of the receptors is a man aged 18-30 years who had mild COVID-19 (a few samples of this study predate the infection). Cell type and time point are not known.

Many counts were recorded for this clonotype. The chain couples TRBV6-2 or TRBV6-3 to TRBJ1-5, with 9 bases that match TRBD1. CDR1 is MNHEY, CDR2 SVGEGT, per germline. The CDR3 has 15 amino acids. V trimming: 6 bases; J trimming: 3 bases; junction bases outside the gene matches: 6. The DNA for the CDR3 is TGTGCCAGCAGCCTCTGGGACAGGGTCAATCAGCCCCAGCATTTT. Its protein is CASSLWDRVNQPQHF.

The chain carries TRBV2 and TRBJ2-5; 8 nucleotides agree with TRBD1. The J segment lost 4 bases and the V segment lost 6 bases, leaving 7 bases of the junction unmatched. The CDR3 is 14 residues long. Germline V gives CDR1 SNHLY, CDR2 FYNNEI. The CDR3 DNA reads as TGTGCCAGCAGAGGAGGACAGGGTACAGAGACCCAGTACTTC. It translates to CASRGGQGTETQYF.

The J gene is TRBJ2-4, the V gene TRBV5-6; no firm D call. The CDR3 consists of 14 residues. The V gene's germline CDR1 is SGHDT and CDR2 YYEEEE. V was clipped by 4 bases and J by 2 bases, with 10 bases between them. The CDR3 sequence: CASSPPVTKNIQYF. CDR3 nucleotide sequence: TGTGCCAGCAGCCCGCCGGTTACCAAAAACATTCAGTACTTC.

The DNA of the CDR3 is TGTGCCAGCAGCTTAGGACAGCGCGAGCAGTACGTC. This translates into CASSLGQREQYV. The chain has TRBV5-6 and TRBJ2-7; a weak D match, TRBD1 (6 bases). Trimming cost V 2 bases and J 6 bases, with 9 bases left between them. The CDR3 runs to 12 residues. Germline CDR1 and CDR2: SGHDT and YYEEEE.

The V and J genes are TRBV12-3 or TRBV12-4 and TRBJ1-4; D is unresolved. The CDR3 loop spans 14 amino acids. V was shortened by 0 bases and J by 5 bases, with 7 bases between the two germline ends. As DNA, the CDR3 is TGTGCCAGCAGTTTAGCGGCGGGGAATGAAAAACTGTTTTTT. Protein sequence: CASSLAAGNEKLFF.

The rearrangement uses TRBV12-3 or TRBV12-4 and TRBJ2-2; D call uncertain. The V end was cut by 10 bases, the J end by 2 bases, with 8 bases between. This CDR3 region has 12 residues. CDR3 amino acids: CATDTNTGELFF. The CDR3 nucleotides read TGTGCCACAGACACCAACACCGGGGAGCTGTTTTTT.

This chain joins TRBV7-9 and TRBJ1-1; D is unclear. The CDR3 totals 15 residues. Germline-derived CDR1 and CDR2 are SEHNR and FQNEAQ (reference sequence). V lost 4 bases, J lost 1 base, and 13 bases lay in between. CDR3 nucleotides: TGTGCCAGCAGCTCCCCGGGGTGGCCGAACACTGAAGCTTTCTTT. Residues: CASSSPGWPNTEAFF.

This clonotype was recorded many times. The chain combines TRBV7-2 with TRBJ2-5, with D possibly called TRBD1 or TRBD2 (5 bases each). Trimming removed 2 bases from V and 9 bases from J, with 13 bases in between. Germline CDR1 and CDR2: SGHTA and FQGNSA. The length of the CDR3 is 13 residues. The CDR3 region is CASSLLKTAAQYF. The CDR3 region has the DNA TGTGCCAGCAGCTTACTTAAGACAGCGGCCCAGTACTTC.

The rearrangement links TRBV5-6 to TRBJ2-7, with TRBD2 matching over 12 bases. Looked up from germline, CDR1 is SGHDT and CDR2 is YYEEEE. The CDR3 totals 15 residues. The junction had 5 bases not matched to a gene; V was cut back by 3 bases and J by 4 bases. This CDR3 is CASSSGTSGQYEQYF. For the CDR3, the DNA is TGTGCCAGCAGCTCGGGGACTAGCGGGCAGTACGAGCAGTACTTC.

Concerning this clonotype itself: A much bigger clone sits one base away, suggesting this may be a read error. This chain uses TRBV3-1 with TRBJ2-3; TRBD2 aligns across 9 bases. The CDR3 length is 14 residues. V shed 5 bases and J 2 bases; nucleotides not matched to a gene: 2. In germline, CDR1 is LGHDT, CDR2 YNNKEL (reference sequence). For the CDR3, the DNA is TGTGCCAGCAGCTCTAGCGGGGTCACAGATACGCAGTATTTT. It specifies CASSSSGVTDTQYF.

This clonotype was seen only a few times. V and J are TRBV12-3 or TRBV12-4 and TRBJ1-5; D call uncertain. This CDR3 spans 12 amino acids. V gave up 6 bases and J gave up 6 bases, with 9 bases separating them. The DNA of the CDR3 is TGTGCCAGCAGCCGAATAGGTCAGCCCCAGCATTTT. It specifies CASSRIGQPQHF.

The table lists this clonotype with a few counts. The chain joins TRBV6-6 to TRBJ2-7; D call uncertain. CDR1 is MNHNY, CDR2 SVGAGI, per germline (reference sequence). Trimming removed 6 bases from V and 0 bases from J, with 6 bases in between. The CDR3 loop spans 12 amino acids. Here the CDR3 reads CASRQGSYEQYV. CDR3 in DNA: TGTGCCAGCAGGCAAGGCTCCTACGAGCAGTACGTC.

V usage is TRBV29-1 and J usage is TRBJ2-5, with D unresolved. The germline V gene encodes CDR1 SQVTM and CDR2 ANQGSEA. V lost 6 bases and J 5 bases, leaving 13 bases between the germline ends. The CDR3 runs 12 residues. The CDR3: CSVETGSETQYF. The CDR3 DNA reads TGCAGCGTGGAAACGGGCTCGGAGACCCAGTACTTC.

In its sample, this clonotype was seen a few times. The chain employs TRBV5-1 and TRBJ2-5; the D is unclear. With 5 bases removed from V and 4 bases from J, the gap between germline ends came to 12 bases. The germline V gene encodes CDR1 SGHRS and CDR2 YFSETQ. This CDR3 is built from 13 residues. CDR3 nucleotides: TGCGCCAGCAGAGTGGACGGGCGAGAGACCCAGTACTTC. As protein: CASRVDGRETQYF.

This clonotype has just a few counts. The chain carries TRBV15 and TRBJ2-2; 10 bases line up with TRBD1. The CDR3 covers 18 residues. J gave up 3 bases and V 3 bases, and 10 bases lay outside the gene matches. Looked up from germline, CDR1 is LNHNV and CDR2 is YYDKDF (reference sequence). CDR3 sequence (DNA): TGTGCCACCAGCAGTGCAAGGGACAGGGGCCCTTACACCGGGGAGCTGTTTTTT. Protein: CATSSARDRGPYTGELFF.

The V and J genes are TRBV7-3 and TRBJ1-5; D uncertain. Germline loops: CDR1 SGHTA, CDR2 FQGTGA. V gave up 5 bases and J gave up 2 bases, with 13 bases separating them. The CDR3 spans 15 residues. The CDR3: CASSLVMRGNQPQHF. The CDR3 region has the DNA TGTGCCAGCAGCCTCGTTATGAGAGGCAATCAGCCCCAGCATTTT.

V usage is TRBV12-3 or TRBV12-4 and J usage is TRBJ2-5; D is uncertain. The CDR3 is 12 residues long. Trimming took off 3 bases at V and 4 bases at J, with 6 bases between the two ends. CDR3 loop: CASSFIRETQYF. CDR3 DNA: TGTGCCAGCAGTTTCATCAGAGAGACCCAGTACTTC.

There are a few counts of this clonotype. V is TRBV3-1 and J is TRBJ2-1; D is unclear. The CDR3 has 12 residues. V was pared by 2 bases and J by 5 bases, with 4 bases between. The germline V gene encodes CDR1 LGHDT and CDR2 YNNKEL (reference sequence). For the CDR3, the DNA is TGTGCCAGCAGCCAATCGCACAATGAGCAGTTCTTC. Its translation: CASSQSHNEQFF.

In this sample, this clonotype turned up a few times. The chain has TRBV7-8 and TRBJ1-1, with TRBD1 identical over 8 bases. From germline, CDR1 is SGHVS and CDR2 FQNEAQ. With V trimmed by 4 bases and J by 0 bases, 10 bases remained unmatched. This CDR3 spans 17 amino acids. CDR3 in DNA: TGTGCCAGCAGCTGGGGGACAGGAATGGAGCTGAACACTGAAGCTTTCTTT. The encoded protein is CASSWGTGMELNTEAFF. The whole variable domain, remainder taken from reference TRBV7-8 and TRBJ1-1, is GAGVSQSPRYKVAKRGQDVALRCDPISGHVSLFWYQQALGQGPEFLTYFQNEAQLDKSGLPSDRFFAERPEGSVSTLKIQRTQQEDSAVYLCASSWGTGMELNTEAFFGQGTRLTVV.

The chain recombines TRBV20-1 with TRBJ1-6; D is uncertain. The CDR3 has 13 residues. The germline V gene has CDR1 DFQATT and CDR2 SNEGSKA (reference sequence). V lost 6 bases and J lost 5, with 11 bases in between. Here the CDR3 reads CSANKWDNSPLHF. The DNA for the CDR3 is TGCAGTGCGAACAAATGGGATAATTCACCCCTCCACTTT.

The chain is built from TRBV7-2 and TRBJ2-1; TRBD2 matches 9 bases. The CDR3 is 18 residues long. The J segment lost 5 bases and the V segment lost 2 bases, leaving 13 bases of the junction unmatched. Germline V gene data show CDR1 as SGHTA and CDR2 as FQGNSA. CDR3 loop: CASSLPGLRLAGNNEQFF. The CDR3 DNA follows: TGTGCCAGCAGCTTACCCGGACTCCGGCTAGCGGGAAACAATGAGCAGTTCTTC. Based on the CDR3 plus reference TRBV7-2 and TRBJ2-1, the full variable domain is GAGVSQSPSNKVTEKGKDVELRCDPISGHTALYWYRQSLGQGLEFLIYFQGNSAPDKSGLPSDRFSAERTGGSVSTLTIQRTQQEDSAVYLCASSLPGLRLAGNNEQFFGPGTRLTVL.

The chain uses TRBV5-1 and TRBJ1-1; D gene unclear. CDR3 length: 15 residues. V was shortened by 3 bases and J by 1 base, with 13 bases between the two germline ends. CDR1 and CDR2 (germline): SGHRS, YFSETQ. CDR3 region: CASSSNGVTNTEAFF. As DNA, the CDR3 is TGCGCCAGCAGCTCCAATGGGGTCACGAACACTGAAGCTTTCTTT. Full variable domain (remainder filled in from reference TRBV5-1 and TRBJ1-1): KAGVTQTPRYLIKTRGQQVTLSCSPISGHRSVSWYQQTPGQGLQFLFEYFSETQRNKGNFPGRFSGRQFSNSRSEMNVSTLELGDSALYLCASSSNGVTNTEAFFGQGTRLTVV.

This clonotype was counted ten times or more. The V gene is TRBV7-3, the J gene TRBJ2-1, with D possibly called TRBD1 or TRBD2 (5 bases each). The CDR3 has 14 residues. V was shortened by 2 bases and J by 7 bases, with 12 bases between the two germline ends. The germline V gene has CDR1 SGHTA and CDR2 FQGTGA. The CDR3 DNA is TGTGCCAGCAGCTTAGTGCAGGGAGATAATGAGCAGTTCTTC. Its protein product is CASSLVQGDNEQFF.